One and the same sample provided the 26 T cell receptor beta chains below, sequenced in a study of naive and memory T cell subsets. An equimolar mix of two oligonucleotides served as the beta constant-region primer for TRBC1 and TRBC2. Nested alpha and beta constant-region primers with the SP2 primer drove four PCR rounds on ligated cDNA. TCRdb processed the UMI-ligation and nested PCR reads anew with MiXCR; each CDR3 protein has one entry. The sample carries around 100,000 distinct CDR3 sequences, roughly 14% recorded once. Study-level points and caveats: A few larger clonotypes appeared in naive repertoires, especially CD8, possibly memory cells re-expressing CD45RA.

What these receptors recognize is not known. Sequencing used naive CD8+ T cells from blood. The receptors shown here come from a human donor in good health.

This chain connects TRBV20-1 to TRBJ2-7, with TRBD2 identical over 7 bases. The V gene end was trimmed by 4 bases and the J gene end by 0 bases; junction bases not matched to a gene: 12. This CDR3 is built from 16 residues. Germline CDR1 DFQATT, CDR2 SNEGSKA (reference sequence). CDR3: CSATRLAPTYSYEQYF. The DNA of the CDR3 is TGCAGTGCTACCCGACTAGCACCAACTTACTCCTACGAGCAGTACTTC.

This clonotype occurred a few times. The V gene is TRBV27, the J gene TRBJ2-7; no clear D. Between the trimmed V and J ends, which lost 7 bases and 5 bases, there was a span of 12 bases. The CDR3 has 12 amino acids. Per germline, CDR1 MNHEY and CDR2 SMNVEV (reference sequence). CDR3 sequence reads: CASTVGWDEQYF. CDR3 DNA: TGTGCCAGCACGGTGGGATGGGACGAGCAGTACTTC.

At least ten counts were recorded for this clonotype. The J gene is TRBJ2-7, the V gene TRBV29-1; 9 nucleotides align to TRBD1. Per germline, CDR1 SQVTM and CDR2 ANQGSEA. The V segment lost 7 bases and the J segment 3 bases; nucleotides outside the gene matches: 1. CDR3 size: 11 residues. The CDR3: CSGGQGYEQYF. DNA for the CDR3: TGCAGCGGGGGACAGGGCTACGAGCAGTACTTC.

This clonotype was found a few times. The chain couples TRBV14 to TRBJ2-7; unclear D gene. Looked up from germline, CDR1 is SGHDN and CDR2 is FVKESK. This CDR3 region has 13 residues. The ends were cut back, 0 bases at V and 3 bases at J, with 6 bases in the middle. The CDR3 DNA follows: TGTGCCAGCAGCCAAGACCCCGACTACGAGCAGTACTTC. This encodes CASSQDPDYEQYF.

This clonotype was picked up many times. V usage is TRBV28 and J usage is TRBJ2-7; D gene ambiguous. Germline V gene lookup returns CDR1 MDHEN and CDR2 SYDVKM. Trimming shortened V by 3 bases and J by 5 bases, and 11 bases separated the two germline ends. The CDR3 totals 13 residues. This chain's CDR3 is CASSFRPDDEQYF. As DNA, the CDR3 is TGTGCCAGCAGTTTTAGGCCCGACGACGAGCAGTACTTC.

The table lists this clonotype with a few counts. The chain joins TRBV7-9 to TRBJ1-2; a weak D match, TRBD1 (5 bases). The CDR3 extends over 15 amino acids. In germline, CDR1 is SEHNR, CDR2 FQNEAQ (reference sequence). Trimming took off 4 bases at V and 5 bases at J, with 17 bases between the two ends. The chain's CDR3 is CASSYRRGEGYGYTF. CDR3 in DNA: TGTGCCAGCAGCTACAGGAGGGGCGAAGGGTATGGCTACACCTTC.

The gene calls are TRBV4-3 and TRBJ2-7; 7 nucleotides agree with TRBD1. Germline loops: CDR1 LGHNA, CDR2 YSLEER. The CDR3 sequence is 15 residues long. Losses at the gene ends were 1 base for V and 5 bases for J; bases not matched to a gene: 8. CDR3 nucleotide sequence: TGCGCCAGCAGCCAAGGGTACGGACAGGCCGACGAGCAGTACTTC. Protein product: CASSQGYGQADEQYF.

This clonotype was detected a few times. The chain combines TRBV20-1 with TRBJ2-1, with TRBD2 matching 7 bases. The junction had 8 bases not matched to a gene; V was cut back by 6 bases and J by 0 bases. The germline gives CDR1 DFQATT, CDR2 SNEGSKA (reference sequence). The CDR3 consists of 15 residues. The CDR3 nucleotides read TGCAGTGCAATTGGCCTAGCGGCCTCCTACAATGAGCAGTTCTTC. This sequence encodes CSAIGLAASYNEQFF.

This clonotype was counted a few times. This chain links TRBV6-1 with TRBJ2-7; 7 nucleotides agree with TRBD1. The CDR3 length is 14 residues. V lost 2 bases, J lost 0 bases, and 1 base stayed unmatched. Germline-derived CDR1 and CDR2 are MNHNS and SASEGT. CDR3 nucleotide sequence: TGTGCCAGCAGTGAATGGGACAGCTCCTACGAGCAGTACTTC. Protein: CASSEWDSSYEQYF.

The rearrangement links TRBV12-3 or TRBV12-4 to TRBJ2-2; TRBD1 is a possible D gene (5 bases). V lost 7 bases and J 4 bases, leaving 19 bases between the germline ends. CDR3 size: 16 residues. CDR3 loop: CASITHPQGPTGELFF. CDR3 nucleotides: TGTGCCAGCATCACCCACCCCCAGGGTCCCACCGGGGAGCTGTTTTTT.

The chain links TRBV7-2 to TRBJ1-1, with 10 nucleotides matching TRBD1. V was clipped by 6 bases and J by 3 bases; unmatched bases: 16. This CDR3 region has 18 residues. The V gene's germline CDR1 is SGHTA and CDR2 FQGNSA. The CDR3 loop reads CASSFDGQGVMIYTEAFF. In DNA form, the CDR3 reads TGTGCCAGCAGTTTCGACGGACAGGGGGTGATGATTTACACTGAAGCTTTCTTT.

This chain links TRBV14 with TRBJ1-1; D gene uncertain. Germline assignment: CDR1 SGHDN and CDR2 FVKESK. Trimming left V 1 base short and J 5 bases short, with 14 bases between. This CDR3 has 15 residues. The CDR3 loop is CASSQVDGPGTEAFF. The CDR3 nucleotides are TGTGCCAGCAGCCAAGTAGACGGGCCCGGGACTGAAGCTTTCTTT.

In this sample, this clonotype turned up many times. The chain uses TRBV7-6 and TRBJ2-1; D is possibly TRBD1 or TRBD2 (5 bases each). V lost 5 bases, J lost 3 bases, and 14 bases lay in between. The CDR3 sequence is 15 residues long. Germline CDR1 SGHVS, CDR2 FNYEAQ. CDR3 coding DNA: TGTGCCAGCAGCCAAGGGGACCGGAGCTACAATGAGCAGTTCTTC. Protein: CASSQGDRSYNEQFF.

The chain employs TRBV20-1 and TRBJ2-7, with 10 nucleotides matching TRBD1. V gave up 1 base and J gave up 5 bases; unmatched junction bases: 5. This CDR3 has 14 residues. Germline V lookup: CDR1 DFQATT, CDR2 SNEGSKA (reference sequence). Here the CDR3 reads CSARAGGQGNEQYF. CDR3 nucleotides: TGCAGTGCTAGAGCGGGGGGACAGGGGAACGAGCAGTACTTC.

This clonotype was counted a few times. The chain is built from TRBV4-3 and TRBJ1-5; D ambiguous. V was pared by 1 base and J by 2 bases, with 9 bases between. The CDR3 has 15 residues. In germline, CDR1 is LGHNA, CDR2 YSLEER. The CDR3: CASSQAAWGNQPQHF. CDR3 bases: TGCGCCAGCAGCCAAGCGGCCTGGGGCAATCAGCCCCAGCATTTT.

This clonotype showed up many times. The chain links TRBV4-3 to TRBJ2-7; 7 nucleotides agree with TRBD1. CDR3 length equals 16 residues. The germline V gene has CDR1 LGHNA and CDR2 YSLEER. The J segment lost 3 bases and the V segment lost 2 bases, leaving 10 bases of the junction unmatched. This CDR3 reads CASSQQFGTVVYEQYF. The CDR3 DNA sequence: TGCGCCAGCAGCCAACAATTCGGGACAGTAGTCTACGAGCAGTACTTC.

This clonotype was counted many times. The chain recombines TRBV12-3 or TRBV12-4 with TRBJ2-1, with 10 positions matching TRBD2. V shed 7 bases and J 5 bases; nucleotides not matched to a gene: 5. The length of the CDR3 is 14 residues. CDR3 nucleotide sequence: TGTGCCAGCATTCGGGGGACTAGCGACAATGAGCAGTTCTTC. Residues: CASIRGTSDNEQFF.

This clonotype occurred a few times. This chain links TRBV12-3 or TRBV12-4 with TRBJ1-5; D is ambiguous. The length of the CDR3 is 12 residues. Trimming pared 3 bases from V and 5 bases from J, leaving 5 bases between. The CDR3 DNA reads TGTGCCAGCAGTTTCTACGATCAGCCCCAGCATTTT. Protein: CASSFYDQPQHF.

This chain uses TRBV7-2 with TRBJ2-1; perhaps D is TRBD1 or TRBD2 (6 bases each). V dropped 5 bases and J dropped 9 bases, with 11 bases sitting between them. CDR1 and CDR2 from the germline V gene are SGHTA and FQGNSA. The CDR3 has 12 residues. CDR3 sequence (DNA): TGTGCCAGCAGCCCCGGGGGCGTTGAGCAGTTCTTC. Translated: CASSPGGVEQFF.

This clonotype was detected a few times. V is TRBV7-9 and J is TRBJ2-5, with D possibly being TRBD1 (6 bases). The length of the CDR3 is 14 residues. Germline CDR1 and CDR2: SEHNR and FQNEAQ (reference sequence). V was cut by 4 bases and J by 2 bases, with 11 bases left in between. The CDR3 region is CASSYPTGQETQYF. The DNA for the CDR3 is TGTGCCAGCAGCTACCCCACAGGGCAAGAGACCCAGTACTTC.

Ten or more counts support this clonotype. The V gene is TRBV7-8, the J gene TRBJ2-7, with unresolved D. Looked up from germline, CDR1 is SGHVS and CDR2 is FQNEAQ. This CDR3 is built from 14 residues. V was clipped by 1 base and J by 0 bases, with 7 bases between them. DNA for the CDR3: TGTGCCAGCAGCTTAGTGACGGGCTCCTACGAGCAGTACTTC. It translates to CASSLVTGSYEQYF.

This clonotype was counted between two and nine times. In DNA, the CDR3 is TGTGCCAGCAGTGAGGCGGGGAAGACCCAGTACTTC. Its protein product is CASSEAGKTQYF. V gene TRBV2 combines with J gene TRBJ2-5; D possibly corresponds to TRBD2 (6 bases). Germline loops: CDR1 SNHLY, CDR2 FYNNEI. Trimming took off 3 bases at V and 6 bases at J, with 8 bases between the two ends. The CDR3 totals 12 residues.

V usage is TRBV7-9 and J usage is TRBJ2-7; the D gene could be TRBD1 or TRBD2 (6 bases each). The V end lost 6 bases, the J end lost 4 bases, and 22 bases lay between the germline ends. Germline V gene data show CDR1 as SEHNR and CDR2 as FQNEAQ (reference sequence). The CDR3 loop spans 16 amino acids. CDR3 nucleotide sequence: TGTGCCAGCAGTCCCCCGGCGCTAGGGGGGAAGTACGAGCAGTACTTC. Its protein product is CASSPPALGGKYEQYF.

The CDR3 coding sequence is TGCAGTGCTAGAGATTTGGGAAGCCAGCCCCAGCATTTT. It yields the protein CSARDLGSQPQHF. This chain connects TRBV20-1 to TRBJ1-5; no reliable D call. The germline CDR1 and CDR2 sequences are DFQATT and SNEGSKA (reference sequence). This CDR3 is built from 13 residues. V shed 0 bases and J shed 7 bases, with 10 bases lying between them.

In this sample, this clonotype turned up a few times. The chain employs TRBV30 and TRBJ2-1; D may correspond to TRBD1 or TRBD2 (5 bases each). The CDR3 consists of 12 residues. Germline V CDR1 and CDR2: GTSNPN, SVGIG (reference sequence). Trimming took off 5 bases at V and 0 bases at J, with 5 bases between the two ends. The CDR3 DNA reads TGTGCCTGGGGGGGCTCCTACAATGAGCAGTTCTTC. Protein product: CAWGGSYNEQFF.

This clonotype was found many times. The CDR3 DNA sequence: TGTGCCAGCAGCTGGGGCCCAACTCCTAATGAAAAACTGTTTTTT. Translation: CASSWGPTPNEKLFF. The V and J genes are TRBV7-9 and TRBJ1-4, with a weak D call TRBD1 (5 bases). Germline CDR1 SEHNR, CDR2 FQNEAQ (reference sequence). The V gene lost 4 bases and the J gene lost 3 bases, with 12 bases spanning the gap. This CDR3 is built from 15 residues.